This TCR beta chain is from a study of response to subunit inactivated influenza vaccine (dated by TCRdb to about 2018). Background for the entire study: The study used deep quantitative T cell receptor repertoire profiling to track responses to a trivalent subunit inactivated influenza vaccine.

At the junction V is shortened by 0 bases and J by 8 bases, with 17 bases in between. The CDR3 runs 15 amino acids, cysteine and phenylalanine included. This entry keeps only the CDR3 DNA: 45 bases, framed from base 1. In the germline V gene (reference sequence), CDR1 corresponds to MNHEY and CDR2 to SMNVEV. The library was produced with RT-PCR. Reads for this sample came from an Illumina HiSeq 2500. TCRdb reanalyzed the raw reads on its own, using fastp at Q25 for trimming and MiXCR for clone calling, and kept in-frame beta chains. When rows share a CDR3 protein, they turn into one entry using the most common DNA and genes. The table for this sample lists around 490,000 distinct CDR3 sequences; approximately 7.1% of them were counted only once. The ten largest clones represent over 10% of the sample. The investigation overall reported the following: According to the authors, only a limited number of new T cells may be recruited by each seasonal influenza vaccination.

This clonotype has more than one count but fewer than ten. No cognate antigen has been identified for it. Base-call qualities are not available, and no considerably larger clone is one nucleotide away. This specimen was PBMCs from blood, taken 23 months after vaccination. The clonotype comes from a man aged 50 to 69 who received an inactivated influenza vaccine. Donor details come from another sample of the same person, matched by shared clones. This chain is built from TRBV27 and TRBJ2-7; the D gene is possibly TRBD1 or TRBD2, each agreeing over 5 bases. The bases are TGTGCCAGCAGTTTATCGGGGGATGGATCCGGACAGCAGTACTTC. The translation is CASSLSGDGSGQQYF.